Listed below are T cell receptor beta chains from one sample, sequenced in a study of liver allograft versus peripheral blood T cells. TCRdb processed the reads anew with MiXCR; each CDR3 protein has one entry. The repertoire holds more than 3,500 distinct CDR3 sequences, with over 12% as singletons. The source is a human patient who had a liver transplant. Some T cells may have come from the graft donor. Each CDR3 is given with its conserved first and last residue. The order of the fields is V gene, J gene, D gene, clone size, CDR3 protein, CDR3 DNA. The D gene is left open where the match is weak. Not all rows give a size; the values are once, few, many and, for expanded clones, a class.

TRBV20-1	TRBJ1-4	-	medium-sized	CSANFPGYEKLFF	TGCAGTGCTAATTTCCCGGGCTACGAAAAACTGTTTTTT
TRBV5-8	TRBJ2-7	-	many	CASSLDSISNEQYF	TGTGCCAGCAGCCTCGACAGTATATCCAACGAGCAGTACTTC
TRBV29-1	TRBJ1-1	-	medium-sized	CSVKGSGTEAFF	TGCAGCGTTAAAGGGTCGGGGACTGAAGCTTTCTTT
TRBV20-1	TRBJ2-7	-	few	CSARDRAYNEQYF	TGCAGTGCTAGAGACAGGGCTTACAACGAGCAGTACTTC
TRBV11-2	TRBJ2-5	-	few	CASSLDGGVTQYF	TGTGCCAGCAGTTTGGACGGCGGCGTGACCCAGTACTTC
TRBV9	TRBJ2-2	-	many	CASSVNRAGNTGELFF	TGTGCCAGCAGCGTAAATAGGGCAGGGAACACCGGGGAGCTGTTTTTT
TRBV20-1	TRBJ1-6	-	-	CSATSQGSSPLHF	TGCAGTGCTACCTCACAGGGTAGTTCACCCCTCCACTTT
TRBV2	TRBJ1-3	-	few	CASSLTGTGNTIYF	TGTGCCAGCAGTCTGACTGGAACTGGAAACACCATATATTTT
TRBV20-1	TRBJ1-1	TRBD1	few	CSANDRGEDEAFF	TGCAGTGCTAACGACAGGGGGGAAGATGAAGCTTTCTTT
TRBV6-6	TRBJ1-3	-	large	CASRIRGGNTIYF	TGTGCCAGCAGGATCAGGGGAGGAAACACCATATATTTT
TRBV20-1	TRBJ1-2	-	-	CSARAARGLGGGGYTF	TGCAGTGCTAGAGCCGCCCGGGGATTGGGGGGGGGTGGCTACACCTTC
TRBV3-1	TRBJ2-5	-	-	CASSLSGEETQYF	TGTGCCAGCAGCCTGAGCGGAGAAGAGACCCAGTACTTC
TRBV18	TRBJ2-7	-	medium-sized	CASSPLGGGYEQYF	TGTGCCAGCTCACCACTCGGGGGCGGCTACGAGCAGTACTTC
TRBV5-1	TRBJ2-5	TRBD1	few	CASSPEGAIRETQYF	TGCGCCAGCAGCCCAGAGGGGGCTATTCGGGAGACCCAGTACTTC
TRBV6-1	TRBJ1-5	-	medium-sized	CASSGHRSRPQHF	TGTGCCAGCAGTGGCCACAGGTCCAGGCCCCAGCATTTT
TRBV18	TRBJ2-6	TRBD1	medium-sized	CASSPRGARGRGSGANVLTF	TGTGCCAGCTCACCCCGAGGGGCAAGGGGGCGCGGCTCTGGGGCCAACGTCCTGACTTTC
TRBV7-9	TRBJ1-4	TRBD1	medium-sized	CASSPRGQGVKLFF	TGTGCCAGCAGCCCCCGGGGACAGGGTGTAAAACTGTTTTTT
TRBV5-4	TRBJ2-1	TRBD2	medium-sized	CASSLTGLAVINEQFF	TGTGCCAGCAGCTTGACGGGACTAGCGGTGATTAATGAGCAGTTCTTC
TRBV20-1	TRBJ2-3	-	-	CSASRESGAVTQYF	TGCAGTGCTAGCCGCGAGTCTGGGGCGGTTACGCAGTATTTT
TRBV5-1	TRBJ2-2	TRBD1	-	CASSFMTGGLHTGELFF	TGCGCCAGCAGCTTTATGACAGGGGGCTTGCACACCGGGGAGCTGTTTTTT
TRBV20-1	TRBJ2-7	TRBD1	-	CSARDSLSGAYEQYF	TGCAGTGCCAGGGACAGCCTATCAGGGGCCTACGAGCAGTACTTC
TRBV7-9	TRBJ2-7	-	-	CASSSDRPRGYEQYF	TGTGCCAGCAGCTCGGACAGACCGAGGGGCTACGAGCAGTACTTC
TRBV6-1	TRBJ2-7	-	medium-sized	CASTKTGTGLGYEQYF	TGTGCCAGCACAAAGACAGGGACTGGACTTGGCTACGAGCAGTACTTC
TRBV9	TRBJ2-3	TRBD2	medium-sized	CASSGQAGGTDTQYF	TGTGCCAGCAGCGGTCAAGCGGGGGGCACAGATACGCAGTATTTT
TRBV10-3	TRBJ1-1	-	medium-sized	CAISRESLMNTEAFF	TGTGCCATCTCTCGGGAATCCCTTATGAACACTGAAGCTTTCTTT
TRBV5-4	TRBJ2-5	-	few	CASSEGAVPQETQYF	TGTGCCAGCAGCGAGGGAGCAGTCCCCCAAGAGACCCAGTACTTC
TRBV10-3	TRBJ2-3	-	medium-sized	CAISEIADRDTQYF	TGTGCCATCAGTGAGATAGCAGACCGGGATACGCAGTATTTT
TRBV10-2	TRBJ1-5	-	medium-sized	CASSWTGTTSNQPQHF	TGCGCCAGCAGTTGGACTGGGACAACCAGCAATCAGCCCCAGCATTTT
TRBV19	TRBJ2-4	-	medium-sized	CATKDGRFKNIQYF	TGTGCCACCAAGGACGGAAGGTTCAAAAACATTCAGTACTTC
TRBV6-6	TRBJ2-7	-	medium-sized	CASSYSRQGMSYEQYF	TGTGCCAGCAGTTACTCTCGGCAGGGAATGTCCTACGAGCAGTACTTC
TRBV27	TRBJ2-2	-	medium-sized	CASSLSTPGELFF	TGTGCCAGCAGTTTATCCACTCCCGGGGAGCTGTTTTTT
TRBV9	TRBJ1-6	-	few	CASSVEAGSSYNSPLHF	TGTGCCAGCAGCGTAGAGGCAGGGAGCTCCTATAATTCACCCCTCCACTTT
TRBV10-3	TRBJ1-1	-	medium-sized	CAIGGSNTEAFF	TGTGCCATCGGGGGCAGTAACACTGAAGCTTTCTTT
TRBV27	TRBJ1-1	-	medium-sized	CASSSGPSWENTEAFF	TGTGCCAGCAGTTCTGGACCCTCTTGGGAGAACACTGAAGCTTTCTTT
TRBV7-9	TRBJ1-2	TRBD1	-	CASSLAMTGYYGYTF	TGTGCCAGCAGCTTAGCGATGACAGGGTACTATGGCTACACCTTC
TRBV20-1	TRBJ2-5	TRBD2	few	CSARDGAGGETQYF	TGCAGTGCTAGAGATGGAGCGGGGGGGGAGACCCAGTACTTC
TRBV29-1	TRBJ1-1	-	medium-sized	CSSRGGEATEAFF	TGCAGCTCCCGAGGAGGGGAAGCCACTGAAGCTTTCTTT
TRBV27	TRBJ1-2	-	medium-sized	CASSPSGGGYGYTF	TGTGCCAGCAGCCCTTCCGGGGGAGGGTATGGCTACACCTTC
TRBV3-1	TRBJ1-1	TRBD1	-	CASSQEGTGNTEAFF	TGTGCCAGCAGCCAAGAGGGGACAGGGAACACTGAAGCTTTCTTT
TRBV10-3	TRBJ1-2	-	-	CAISSQGIGYTF	TGTGCCATCAGCTCCCAGGGTATTGGCTACACCTTC
TRBV12-3/TRBV12-4	TRBJ2-7	-	-	CASSFSSASVYEQYF	TGTGCCAGCAGTTTTTCAAGCGCTTCAGTCTACGAGCAGTACTTC
TRBV5-4	TRBJ2-5	TRBD2	medium-sized	CASSYAGGVGDQTQYF	TGTGCCAGCAGTTATGCTGGGGGGGTTGGGGATCAGACCCAGTACTTC
TRBV5-6	TRBJ2-7	TRBD1	many	CASSGQAALDEQYF	TGTGCCAGCAGCGGACAGGCCGCATTGGACGAGCAGTACTTC
TRBV20-1	TRBJ1-5	-	few	CSALKRGNQPQHF	TGCAGTGCTCTGAAAAGGGGGAATCAGCCCCAGCATTTT
TRBV6-6	TRBJ2-7	TRBD1	medium-sized	CASSYMDRRRGYEQYF	TGTGCCAGCAGTTACATGGACAGGCGGCGAGGCTACGAGCAGTACTTC
TRBV6-1	TRBJ2-7	-	medium-sized	CASTGQEGGDEQYF	TGTGCCAGCACCGGACAGGAGGGAGGGGACGAGCAGTACTTC
TRBV18	TRBJ1-2	TRBD1	medium-sized	CASSPSGTVYGYTF	TGTGCCAGCTCACCGTCCGGGACAGTCTATGGCTACACCTTC
TRBV18	TRBJ1-2	TRBD1	medium-sized	CASSPGQAGGYTF	TGTGCCAGCTCCCCAGGACAGGCTGGGGGCTACACCTTC
TRBV7-9	TRBJ2-7	-	-	CASSLGQRLSSYEQYF	TGTGCCAGCAGCTTAGGACAGCGACTATCTTCTTACGAGCAGTACTTC
TRBV6-1	TRBJ1-6	-	medium-sized	CASSEDFSPLHF	TGTGCCAGCAGTGAAGACTTCTCACCCCTCCACTTT